Listed here are 24 T cell receptor beta chains from one sample, sequenced in a study of blood T cell repertoires in COVID-19. The repertoire was sequenced with immunoSEQ multiplex PCR; TCRdb's copy has only in-frame clones and lacks some. The sample includes a few hundred thousand clones, 80% to 95% seen only once; the top ten take under 7%. What was sequenced was peripheral blood. The receptors come from a woman aged 25 to 39 with COVID-19, enrolled during active disease.

This rearrangement joins TRBV3-1 (or the pseudogene TRBV3-2) to TRBJ2-1, with 9 bases fitting TRBD2. The CDR3 is 18 residues long. CDR1 and CDR2 (germline): LGHDT, YNNKEL (reference sequence). The V segment lost 3 bases and the J segment 2 bases; nucleotides outside the gene matches: 11. Here the CDR3 DNA reads TGTGCCAGCAGCCATACAGGGGCCGGGACTAGCCCCTACAATGAGCAGTTCTTC. This encodes CASSHTGAGTSPYNEQFF.

The J gene is TRBJ2-7, the V gene TRBV7-2, with TRBD1 as a possible D gene (6 bases). Germline CDR1 SGHTA, CDR2 FQGNSA. The V gene lost 5 bases and the J gene lost 3 bases, with 14 bases spanning the gap. This CDR3 is built from 14 residues. CDR3 sequence reads: CASSQGRGSYEQYF. The CDR3 DNA sequence: TGTGCCAGCAGCCAGGGGAGAGGGAGCTACGAGCAGTACTTC.

The chain recombines TRBV28 with TRBJ2-7, with 10 bases that match TRBD2. The CDR3 spans 15 residues. With 1 base clipped from V and 2 bases from J, the junction kept 2 bases outside the gene matches. The germline CDR1 and CDR2 sequences are MDHEN and SYDVKM. The CDR3 is CASSLSAGGPYEQYF. The CDR3 bases are TGTGCCAGCAGTTTATCAGCGGGAGGGCCCTACGAGCAGTACTTC.

This clone appeared a single time. The chain employs TRBV4-1 and TRBJ1-1; no clear D. Trimming removed 1 base at V and 7 bases at J, with 7 bases between. The germline V gene encodes CDR1 MGHRA and CDR2 YSYEKL. This CDR3 has 12 amino acids. CDR3 residues: CASSQVASEAFF. The CDR3 bases are TGCGCCAGCAGCCAAGTTGCGAGTGAAGCTTTCTTT.

The chain employs TRBV19 and TRBJ1-1; D gene uncertain. The CDR3 contains 13 residues. V lost 0 bases and J 5 bases, leaving 7 bases between the germline ends. Germline V CDR1 and CDR2: LNHDA, SQIVND (reference sequence). CDR3 bases: TGTGCCAGTAGTATAGATCCGCGGACTGAAGCTTTCTTT. As protein: CASSIDPRTEAFF.

The V gene is TRBV6-5, the J gene TRBJ2-7; 9 bases line up with TRBD2. CDR1 and CDR2 from the germline V gene are MNHEY and SVGAGI. V trimming: 6 bases; J trimming: 4 bases; junction bases outside the gene matches: 10. The CDR3 loop spans 15 amino acids. This CDR3 is CASRESGRTFYEQYF. CDR3 bases: TGTGCCAGCAGGGAGAGCGGGAGGACTTTTTACGAGCAGTACTTC.

The V and J genes are TRBV28 and TRBJ1-5, with 7 positions matching TRBD1. J lost 7 bases, V lost 6 bases, and 12 bases had no gene match. Germline V gives CDR1 MDHEN, CDR2 SYDVKM. The CDR3 covers 15 residues. This CDR3 reads CASSIQGQNLQPQHF. The CDR3 DNA follows: TGTGCCAGCAGCATCCAGGGACAGAACCTCCAGCCCCAGCATTTT.

This clone has a handful of counts. CDR3 region: CSATQGKTEKLFF. The CDR3 DNA reads as TGCAGCGCTACACAGGGCAAGACTGAAAAACTGTTTTTT. The chain is built from TRBV29-1 and TRBJ1-4; a weak D match, TRBD1 (6 bases). Trimming removed 7 bases at V and 7 bases at J, with 16 bases between. Germline V gene data show CDR1 as SQVTM and CDR2 as ANQGSEA. The CDR3 covers 13 residues.

The rearrangement joins TRBV4-2 to TRBJ2-7, with a possible D match to TRBD2 (5 bases). Trimming cost V 6 bases and J 7 bases, with 19 bases left between them. From germline, CDR1 is LGHNA and CDR2 YNFKEQ. The CDR3 runs 14 residues. DNA for the CDR3: TGTGCCAGCAGTGTTAGCGCCCTCTACGTGGAGCAGTACTTC. Its translation is CASSVSALYVEQYF.

Comments on this clone: The sample carries other DNA sequences with the same CDR3. The chain is built from TRBV3-1 (or the pseudogene TRBV3-2) and TRBJ2-3; 8 nucleotides line up with TRBD1. Per the germline V gene, CDR1 is LGHDT and CDR2 is YNNKEL (reference sequence). This CDR3 spans 15 amino acids. V was clipped by 4 bases and J by 3 bases; unmatched bases: 6. In DNA form, the CDR3 reads TGTGCCAGCAGCCCTCGGACAGGGTCGACAGATACGCAGTATTTT. Translation gives CASSPRTGSTDTQYF.

This rearrangement joins TRBV6-5 to TRBJ1-4; 9 positions match TRBD1. Looked up from germline, CDR1 is MNHEY and CDR2 is SVGAGI. The CDR3 consists of 15 residues. V was clipped by 2 bases and J by 8 bases; unmatched bases: 6. This CDR3 is CASSYQQGAREKLFF. The CDR3 coding sequence is TGTGCCAGCAGTTACCAACAGGGGGCAAGGGAAAAACTGTTTTTT.

The CDR3 loop is CATSGPGRAEQYF. The CDR3 DNA reads as TGTGCCACCAGTGGCCCAGGGAGGGCCGAGCAGTACTTC. V and J are TRBV24-1 and TRBJ2-7, with 7 positions matching TRBD2. The V segment lost 5 bases and the J segment 6 bases; nucleotides outside the gene matches: 6. Germline-derived CDR1 and CDR2 are KGHDR and SFDVKD. The CDR3 runs to 13 residues.

This chain joins TRBV9 and TRBJ2-3, with D possibly being TRBD2 (5 bases). The CDR3 contains 12 residues. V was pared by 4 bases and J by 6 bases, with 9 bases between. CDR1 SGDLS and CDR2 YYNGEE come from the germline V gene. The DNA for the CDR3 is TGTGCCAGCAGCCTACTAGGGGATACGCAGTATTTT. Protein product: CASSLLGDTQYF.

This chain connects TRBV24-1 to TRBJ1-2; maybe TRBD1 (5 bases). Per germline, CDR1 KGHDR and CDR2 SFDVKD. The CDR3 spans 16 residues. Deletions cut 4 bases from V and 8 bases from J, with 22 bases between. CDR3 nucleotide sequence: TGTGCCACCAGTGACTCCCGACAGCTCAATGGGCTCGGCTACACCTTC. Its protein product is CATSDSRQLNGLGYTF.

This chain uses TRBV7-9 with TRBJ2-3; weak D call: TRBD2 (6 bases). The CDR3 length is 17 residues. Germline values: CDR1 SEHNR, CDR2 FQNEAQ (reference sequence). The germline V and J ends were trimmed by 5 bases and 4 bases, with 22 bases remaining between them. The CDR3 sequence: CASSPETAGPAADTQYF. CDR3 nucleotides: TGTGCCAGCAGCCCCGAAACAGCGGGCCCCGCGGCAGATACGCAGTATTTT.

The CDR3 bases are TGTGCCAGCAGCGTGGGACTACCCACTAGCACAGATACGCAGTATTTT. This translates into CASSVGLPTSTDTQYF. This rearrangement joins TRBV9 to TRBJ2-3, with 7 nucleotides matching TRBD2. Germline trimming cut 2 bases from V and 0 bases from J; bases unmatched to any gene: 6. CDR1 SGDLS and CDR2 YYNGEE come from the germline V gene. The CDR3 totals 16 residues. Based on the CDR3 plus reference TRBV9 and TRBJ2-3, the full variable domain is DSGVTQTPKHLITATGQRVTLRCSPRSGDLSVYWYQQSLDQGLQFLIQYYNGEERAKGNILERFSAQQFPDLHSELNLSSLELGDSALYFCASSVGLPTSTDTQYFGPGTRLTVL.

The chain combines TRBV6-5 with TRBJ2-2, with unresolved D. Between the trimmed V and J ends, which lost 2 bases and 0 bases, there was a span of 7 bases. Per the germline V gene, CDR1 is MNHEY and CDR2 is SVGAGI. This CDR3 spans 15 amino acids. DNA for the CDR3: TGTGCCAGCAGTTACACTATACCGAACACCGGGGAGCTGTTTTTT. This codes for CASSYTIPNTGELFF.

CDR3 DNA sequence: TGTGCCAGCAGCGTAGAACTAGAGGCTTACGAGCAGTACTTC. Protein sequence: CASSVELEAYEQYF. The V call is TRBV9, the J call TRBJ2-7, with a tentative D call TRBD2 (5 bases). The V and J ends lost 0 bases and 4 bases respectively, with 11 bases between them. Germline values: CDR1 SGDLS, CDR2 YYNGEE. The CDR3 runs to 14 residues. Filled out from reference TRBV9 and TRBJ2-7, the complete variable domain reads DSGVTQTPKHLITATGQRVTLRCSPRSGDLSVYWYQQSLDQGLQFLIQYYNGEERAKGNILERFSAQQFPDLHSELNLSSLELGDSALYFCASSVELEAYEQYFGPGTRLTVT.

This rearrangement joins TRBV5-1 to TRBJ2-2, with 9 bases aligning to TRBD2. The germline V gene encodes CDR1 SGHRS and CDR2 YFSETQ. The length of the CDR3 is 15 residues. The V and J ends lost 4 bases and 2 bases, in that order; junction bases with no gene match: 3. CDR3 sequence reads: CASSIAGANTGELFF. CDR3 DNA: TGCGCCAGCAGCATAGCGGGAGCCAACACCGGGGAGCTGTTTTTT.

The chain recombines TRBV28 with TRBJ2-7, with 11 bases lining up with TRBD2. Per germline, CDR1 MDHEN and CDR2 SYDVKM. The CDR3 loop spans 16 amino acids. Losses at the gene ends were 6 bases for V and 2 bases for J; bases not matched to a gene: 9. The CDR3 region has the DNA TGTGCCAGCAGGTCAATAGCGGGAGGGCAACCCTACGAGCAGTACTTC. Residues: CASRSIAGGQPYEQYF.

This clone was picked up a small number of times. The chain employs TRBV19 and TRBJ2-7, with D tentatively TRBD1 (5 bases). The germline V and J ends were trimmed by 5 bases and 1 base, with 9 bases remaining between them. Germline CDR1 is LNHDA and CDR2 is SQIVND (reference sequence). CDR3 length equals 13 residues. The CDR3 loop reads CASSVGLSYEQYF. The CDR3 bases are TGTGCCAGTAGTGTGGGGCTGTCCTACGAGCAGTACTTC. Full variable domain (outside the CDR3, taken from reference TRBV19 and TRBJ2-7): DGGITQSPKYLFRKEGQNVTLSCEQNLNHDAMYWYRQDPGQGLRLIYYSQIVNDFQKGDIAEGYSVSREKKESFPLTVTSAQKNPTAFYLCASSVGLSYEQYFGPGTRLTVT.

This clone was seen only once. The chain couples TRBV7-9 to TRBJ1-2; D unclear. V gave up 3 bases and J gave up 8 bases, with 13 bases separating them. Looked up from germline, CDR1 is SEHNR and CDR2 is FQNEAQ (reference sequence). CDR3 length: 13 residues. CDR3 in DNA: TGTGCCAGCAGCTTCGGCCCCGAGGGAGGCTACACCTTC. Amino acid sequence: CASSFGPEGGYTF.

This chain joins TRBV2 and TRBJ1-2; 9 bases align to TRBD1. V gave up 8 bases and J gave up 2 bases; unmatched junction bases: 6. The germline gives CDR1 SNHLY, CDR2 FYNNEI. The CDR3 consists of 14 residues. CDR3 bases: TGTGCCAGCCTCCGGACAGGGGACAACTATGGCTACACCTTC. Protein: CASLRTGDNYGYTF.

The chain recombines TRBV2 with TRBJ2-2, with 10 bases identical to TRBD1. The CDR3 extends over 17 amino acids. V was clipped by 6 bases and J by 6 bases; unmatched bases: 13. Germline CDR1 is SNHLY and CDR2 is FYNNEI. The CDR3 spells CASRPTGGAFRPGELFF. CDR3 coding DNA: TGTGCCAGCAGACCGACAGGGGGCGCCTTTCGTCCCGGGGAGCTGTTTTTT.